These T cell receptor beta chains were read from a single sample in a study of OX40 agonist ivuxolimab in advanced cancers. Clones were read by immunoSEQ multiplex PCR, and TCRdb kept only the in-frame ones, dropping some. The sample consists of around 65,000 clones, 87% of them appearing once. The specimen was CD4+ or CD8+ T cells sorted from blood, collected in a trial of the OX40 agonist ivuxolimab. Receptor source: an adult with an advanced solid tumor such as melanoma, head and neck, liver or kidney cancer. Each CDR3 is given with its conserved first and last residue. D genes are given only for firm matches. The size field is filled for only some rows; it gives once, few, many or a size class.

D gene	clone size	J gene	V gene	CDR3 DNA	CDR3 protein
-	-	TRBJ1-3	TRBV7-2	TGTGCCAGCAGCTTAGACGGAAACACCATATATTTT	CASSLDGNTIYF
-	-	TRBJ2-2	TRBV1	TGCACCAGCAGCCAAGATCCAGAAGGGGGGGCGGCTAACACCGGGGAGCTGTTTTTT	CTSSQDPEGGAANTGELFF
-	-	TRBJ2-5	TRBV21-1	TGTGCCAGCAGCACAGATCGCCTTAGGACAGAAGAGACCCAGTACTTC	CASSTDRLRTEETQYF
-	-	TRBJ1-4	TRBV14	TGTGCCAGCAGCCAAGAGGACCTTCGGGAAAAACTGTTTTTT	CASSQEDLREKLFF
-	few	TRBJ1-2	TRBV27	TGTGCCAGCAGTTTATCACGGAACGGTGGCTACACCTTC	CASSLSRNGGYTF
-	-	TRBJ1-2	TRBV30	TGTGCCTGGTTGCCGGGACCCTATGGCTACACCTTC	CAWLPGPYGYTF
-	few	TRBJ2-1	TRBV5-5	TGTGCCAGCAGTTCTGGGGGGATGGCCCGTGAGCAGTTCTTC	CASSSGGMAREQFF
TRBD2	-	TRBJ2-3	TRBV5-4	TGTGCCAGCAGCTTGGCCTTATCGGGGGGGGCAGATACGCAGTATTTT	CASSLALSGGADTQYF
-	-	TRBJ2-5	TRBV18	TGTGCCAGCTCACCACCCGTCTTCCAAGAGACCCAGTACTTC	CASSPPVFQETQYF
TRBD2	-	TRBJ2-3	TRBV6-4	TGTGCCAGCAGTGACGGGACTAGCGGCACAGATACGCAGTATTTT	CASSDGTSGTDTQYF
-	-	TRBJ1-6	TRBV7-9	TGTGCCGGAGGGGGTAGTTCACCCCTCCACTTT	CAGGGSSPLHF
TRBD2	-	TRBJ2-3	TRBV11-2	TGTGCCAGCAGCTTTATCTCGGCTAGCGGGGGGGTATTCACAGATACGCAGTATTTT	CASSFISASGGVFTDTQYF
TRBD1	-	TRBJ1-5	TRBV6-1	TGTGCCAGCAGTGCTTACCCCGGGACAGGGAATTTGGGCAATCAGCCCCAGCATTTT	CASSAYPGTGNLGNQPQHF
TRBD2	-	TRBJ2-5	TRBV5-1	TGCGCCAGCAGCCTTACTAGCGGGGGGAGGGAGACCCAGTACTTC	CASSLTSGGRETQYF
-	-	TRBJ2-3	TRBV5-6	TGTGCCAGCAGCAGGAGGGACCACGGGGATACGCAGTATTTT	CASSRRDHGDTQYF
-	-	TRBJ2-1	TRBV27	TGTGCCAGCAGTTTCAGTGGGAACAATGAGCAGTTCTTC	CASSFSGNNEQFF
TRBD1	once	TRBJ1-1	TRBV19	TGTGCCAGTAGTGTTGGGCGGACAGGGGGCGCTTCTGAAGCTTTCTTT	CASSVGRTGGASEAFF
-	-	TRBJ1-1	TRBV9	TGTGCCAGCAGCCCCGGACAGTTTAACACTGAAGCTTTCTTT	CASSPGQFNTEAFF
-	medium-sized	TRBJ1-2	TRBV30	TGTGCCTGGGGAAGAGACAGGCCTTATGGCTACACCTTC	CAWGRDRPYGYTF
TRBD2	-	TRBJ2-5	TRBV7-7	TGTGCCAGCAGCCCCGGGGGGACTGAAACCCAGTACTTC	CASSPGGTETQYF
TRBD2	-	TRBJ2-5	TRBV10-3	TGTGCCATCAGCCCCGGGACTAGCCCGGGGGAGACCCAGTACTTC	CAISPGTSPGETQYF
-	few	TRBJ2-7	TRBV7-6	TGTGCCAGCAGCCCCGGCGGCGGTTACGAGCAGTACTTC	CASSPGGGYEQYF
-	-	TRBJ2-3	TRBV30	TGTGCCTGGAGTGTACGAGCAGATACGCAGTATTTT	CAWSVRADTQYF
TRBD1	-	TRBJ2-1	TRBV19	TGTGCCAGTATCCCCCCGGGACAGGGAAGAAATGAGCAGTTCTTC	CASIPPGQGRNEQFF
-	-	TRBJ2-7	TRBV9	TGTGCCAGCAGCGTAGGGTCGAGGGGCGGCGAGCAGTACTTC	CASSVGSRGGEQYF
-	-	TRBJ1-1	TRBV4-2	TGTGCCAGCAGCCTAAAGATCAGGATGGGAGAAAACACTGAAGCTTTCTTT	CASSLKIRMGENTEAFF
-	-	TRBJ1-3	TRBV30	TGTGCCTGGAGTGTACTCAGGGAAAGTGGAAACACCATATATTTT	CAWSVLRESGNTIYF
-	-	TRBJ1-2	TRBV20-1	TGCAGTGCGGACTACTATGGCTACACCTTC	CSADYYGYTF
-	-	TRBJ1-3	TRBV5-1	TGCGCCAGCAGCTCGGACAGACCTTCTGGAAACACCATATATTTT	CASSSDRPSGNTIYF
TRBD1	-	TRBJ1-1	TRBV19	TGTGCCAGTAGTCAGACAGGGGGTGCAGCTTTCTTT	CASSQTGGAAFF
TRBD1	few	TRBJ1-6	TRBV19	TGTGCCACCTGGGGCAGGGGGAATAATTCACCCCTCCACTTT	CATWGRGNNSPLHF
-	-	TRBJ1-5	TRBV19	TGTGCCAGTAGTAAGGGGCAGTTTAGCAATCAGCCCCAGCATTTT	CASSKGQFSNQPQHF
-	-	TRBJ2-1	TRBV6-1	TGTGCCAGCAGTGAAGCGCGCTCCTACAATGAGCAGTTCTTC	CASSEARSYNEQFF
-	-	TRBJ1-1	TRBV6-5	TGTGCCAGCAGTATAGGGGTGAACACTGAAGCTTTCTTT	CASSIGVNTEAFF
TRBD1	-	TRBJ2-6	TRBV6-1	TGTGCCAGCACCGGACAGGCCTCTGGGGCCAACGTCCTGACTTTC	CASTGQASGANVLTF
TRBD1	-	TRBJ1-1	TRBV27	TGTGCCAGCAGTTTCGGACAGGGACGGAACACTGAAGCTTTCTTT	CASSFGQGRNTEAFF
TRBD2	-	TRBJ2-2	TRBV19	TGTGCCAGTAGGACACTAGCGGGGGGCCCTACCGGGGAGCTGTTTTTT	CASRTLAGGPTGELFF
-	-	TRBJ1-5	TRBV6-6	TGTGCCAGCAGTTTGGGGGTTCAGGGTCAGCCCCAGCATTTT	CASSLGVQGQPQHF
-	-	TRBJ2-3	TRBV6-5	TGTGCCAGCAGCTCGGAGGGGGGCCGCACAGATACGCAGTATTTT	CASSSEGGRTDTQYF
TRBD1	-	TRBJ1-4	TRBV7-9	TGTGCCAGCACTCCCGGGACAGGGGGTGAAAAACTGTTTTTT	CASTPGTGGEKLFF
-	-	TRBJ2-5	TRBV5-1	TGCGCCAGCAGCTTGGCGGAGACCCAGTACTTC	CASSLAETQYF
-	few	TRBJ2-7	TRBV5-5	TGTGCCAGCAGCTTAGCCCGGGCCTACGAGCAGTACTTC	CASSLARAYEQYF